Listed below are T cell receptor beta chains from one sample, sequenced in a study of post-analysis software for immune sequencing data. TCRdb fed the PCR reads into MiXCR, producing one record per CDR3 protein. Altogether hundreds of thousands of distinct CDR3 sequences are present, around 27% being singletons, with the ten largest covering under 0.7%. The material sequenced was blood. These receptors all stem from a girl aged 5 to 17 with multiple sclerosis. Each CDR3 is given with its conserved first and last residue. A D gene is named only where the DNA matches it firmly. Expanded clones are given a class, and other clones once, few, many or no size at all.

CASSQDAGVDYEQYF	TGCGCCAGCAGCCAAGATGCGGGAGTGGACTACGAGCAGTACTTC	few	15	TRBD2	TRBV4-3	TRBJ2-7
CSAPTGTRDYEQYF	TGCAGTGCCCCCACCGGGACTAGAGACTACGAGCAGTACTTC	few	14	TRBD2	TRBV20-1	TRBJ2-7
CASSKYRGPNTEAFF	TGTGCCAGCAGCAAGTACCGGGGGCCGAACACTGAAGCTTTCTTT	few	15	NA	TRBV7-2	TRBJ1-1
CASSPNGVKNTEAFF	TGTGCCAGCAGCCCCAATGGTGTCAAGAACACTGAAGCTTTCTTT	NA	15	NA	TRBV12-3/TRBV12-4	TRBJ1-1
CASSPGTMGNQPQHF	TGTGCCAGCAGCCCAGGGACAATGGGCAATCAGCCCCAGCATTTT	few	15	NA	TRBV4-2	TRBJ1-5
CSALGGGNYEQYF	TGCAGTGCCCTGGGCGGGGGAAACTACGAGCAGTACTTC	NA	13	TRBD2	TRBV20-1	TRBJ2-7
CASSLSQVNQPQHF	TGTGCCAGCAGTTTAAGCCAGGTTAATCAGCCCCAGCATTTT	NA	14	NA	TRBV12-3/TRBV12-4	TRBJ1-5
CASSSPGGTRVYEQFF	TGTGCCAGCAGCTCCCCAGGGGGGACTAGAGTGTATGAGCAGTTCTTC	NA	16	NA	TRBV7-6	TRBJ2-1
CSGRASTDTQYF	TGCAGTGGGAGAGCTAGCACAGATACGCAGTATTTT	many	12	NA	TRBV20-1	TRBJ2-3
CATSRDLAGITGPQYF	TGTGCCACCAGCAGAGATCTAGCGGGGATAACCGGACCGCAGTATTTT	NA	16	TRBD2	TRBV15	TRBJ2-3
CASNERQRGRLTF	TGTGCCAGCAACGAGAGACAGAGGGGCCGGCTGACTTTC	few	13	NA	TRBV7-2	TRBJ2-6
CASSAHTSLPNEQFF	TGTGCCAGCAGTGCCCATACTAGCCTACCCAATGAGCAGTTCTTC	few	15	NA	TRBV27	TRBJ2-1
CASSVVGSEQFF	TGTGCCAGCAGCGTAGTAGGAAGTGAGCAGTTCTTC	few	12	NA	TRBV9	TRBJ2-1
CASSRKRGQEETQYF	TGTGCCAGCAGCCGCAAAAGGGGACAGGAAGAGACCCAGTACTTC	few	15	TRBD1	TRBV12-3/TRBV12-4	TRBJ2-5
CASSLVVGYDQPQHF	TGTGCCAGCAGCTTAGTTGTTGGGTACGATCAGCCCCAGCATTTT	NA	15	NA	TRBV7-2	TRBJ1-5
CASSENRGPDTQYF	TGTGCCAGCAGTGAAAACAGGGGGCCCGATACGCAGTATTTT	few	14	TRBD1	TRBV6-1	TRBJ2-3
CASSWGGEVFIPGYGCTF	TGCGCCAGCAGTTGGGGTGGTGAGGTTTTCATACCGGGCTATGGCTGCACCTTC	NA	18	NA	TRBV5-1	TRBJ1-2
CAISESGLYDQPQHF	TGTGCCATCAGTGAGTCAGGTCTGTATGATCAGCCCCAGCATTTT	NA	15	NA	TRBV10-3	TRBJ1-5